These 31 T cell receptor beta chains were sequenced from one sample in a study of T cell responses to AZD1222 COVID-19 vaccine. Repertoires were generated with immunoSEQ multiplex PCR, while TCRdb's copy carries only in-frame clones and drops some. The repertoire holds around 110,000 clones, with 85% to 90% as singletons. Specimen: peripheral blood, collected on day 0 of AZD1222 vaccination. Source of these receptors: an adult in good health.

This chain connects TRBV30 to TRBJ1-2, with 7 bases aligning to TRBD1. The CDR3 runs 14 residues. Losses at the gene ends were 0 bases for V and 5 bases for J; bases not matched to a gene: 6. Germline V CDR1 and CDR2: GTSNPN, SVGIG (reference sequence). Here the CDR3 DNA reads TGTGCCTGGAGTGTAGGGGGGACAGCTTATGGCTACACCTTC. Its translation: CAWSVGGTAYGYTF.

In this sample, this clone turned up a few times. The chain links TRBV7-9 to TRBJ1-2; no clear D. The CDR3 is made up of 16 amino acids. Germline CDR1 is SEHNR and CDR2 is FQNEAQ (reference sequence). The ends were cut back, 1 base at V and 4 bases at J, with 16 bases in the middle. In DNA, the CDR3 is TGTGCCAGCAGCTTAGGTCCGGGTGAGGTAGCCTATGGCTACACCTTC. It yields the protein CASSLGPGEVAYGYTF. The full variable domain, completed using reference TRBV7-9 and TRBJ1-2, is DTGVSQNPRHKITKRGQNVTFRCDPISEHNRLYWYRQTLGQGPEFLTYFQNEAQLEKSRLLSDRFSAERPKGSFSTLEIQRTEQGDSAMYLCASSLGPGEVAYGYTFGSGTRLTVV.

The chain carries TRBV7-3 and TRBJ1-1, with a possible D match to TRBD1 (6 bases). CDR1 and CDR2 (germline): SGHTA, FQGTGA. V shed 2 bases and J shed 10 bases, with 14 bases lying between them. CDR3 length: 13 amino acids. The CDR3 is CASSLDPQTGAFF. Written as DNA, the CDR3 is TGTGCCAGCAGCTTAGATCCCCAGACAGGAGCTTTCTTT.

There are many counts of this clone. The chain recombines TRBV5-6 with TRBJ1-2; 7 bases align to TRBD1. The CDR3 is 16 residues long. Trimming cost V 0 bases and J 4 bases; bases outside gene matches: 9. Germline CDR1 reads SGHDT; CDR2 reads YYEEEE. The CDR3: CASSLALAGGTYGYTF. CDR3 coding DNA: TGTGCCAGCAGCTTGGCATTGGCAGGGGGGACCTATGGCTACACCTTC.

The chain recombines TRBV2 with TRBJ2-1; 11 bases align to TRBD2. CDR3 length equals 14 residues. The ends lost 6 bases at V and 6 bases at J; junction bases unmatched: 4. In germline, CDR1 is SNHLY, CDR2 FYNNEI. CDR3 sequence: CASRLAGEGNEQFF. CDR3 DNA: TGTGCCAGCAGACTAGCGGGAGAAGGCAATGAGCAGTTCTTC.

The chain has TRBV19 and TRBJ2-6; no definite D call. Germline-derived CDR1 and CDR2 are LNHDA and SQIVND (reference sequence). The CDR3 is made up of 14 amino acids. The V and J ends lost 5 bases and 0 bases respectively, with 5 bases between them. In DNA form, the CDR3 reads TGTGCCAGTAGTCTGGGCTCTGGGGCCAACGTCCTGACTTTC. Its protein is CASSLGSGANVLTF.

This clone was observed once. The CDR3 nucleotides are TGTGCCAGCAGCTTGCCTGGGACAGGGGTAGAAAAACTGTTTTTT. Encoded protein: CASSLPGTGVEKLFF. The rearrangement links TRBV5-6 to TRBJ1-4, with 10 bases lining up with TRBD1. Trimming removed 1 base from V and 8 bases from J; junction bases left unmatched: 5. The germline V gene encodes CDR1 SGHDT and CDR2 YYEEEE. CDR3 size: 15 residues.

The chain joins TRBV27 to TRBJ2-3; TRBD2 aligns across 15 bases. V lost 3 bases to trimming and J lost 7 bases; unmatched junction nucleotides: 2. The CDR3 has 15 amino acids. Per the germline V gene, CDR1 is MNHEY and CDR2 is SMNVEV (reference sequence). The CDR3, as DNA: TGTGCCAGCAGTTTCGGGACTAGCGGGAGGAATACGCAGTATTTT. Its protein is CASSFGTSGRNTQYF.

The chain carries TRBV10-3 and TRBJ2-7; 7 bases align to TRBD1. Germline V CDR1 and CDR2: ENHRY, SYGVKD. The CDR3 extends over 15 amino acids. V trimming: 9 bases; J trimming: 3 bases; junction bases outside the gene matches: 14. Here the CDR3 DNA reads TGTGCCATAAGAACAGGGGTAGAGGAGCTCTACGAGCAGTACTTC. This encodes CAIRTGVEELYEQYF.

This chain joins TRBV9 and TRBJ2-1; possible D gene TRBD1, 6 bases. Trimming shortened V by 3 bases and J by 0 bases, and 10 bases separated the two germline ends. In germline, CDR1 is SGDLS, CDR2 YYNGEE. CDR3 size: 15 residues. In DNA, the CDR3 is TGTGCCAGCAGCGCAACAGGGTCCTCCTACAATGAGCAGTTCTTC. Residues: CASSATGSSYNEQFF.

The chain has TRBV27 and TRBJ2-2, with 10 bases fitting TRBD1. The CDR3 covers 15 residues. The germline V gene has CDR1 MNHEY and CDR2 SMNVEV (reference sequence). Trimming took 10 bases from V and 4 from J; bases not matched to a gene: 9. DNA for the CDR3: TGTGCCACCATGCCGGGACAGGGGCCCACCGGGGAGCTGTTTTTT. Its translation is CATMPGQGPTGELFF.

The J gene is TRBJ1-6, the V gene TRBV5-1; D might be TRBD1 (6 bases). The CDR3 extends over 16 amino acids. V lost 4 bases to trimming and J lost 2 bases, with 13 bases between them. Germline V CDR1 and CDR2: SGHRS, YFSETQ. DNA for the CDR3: TGCGCCAGCAGCATTCAAACAGGGACCTATAATTCACCCCTCCACTTT. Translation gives CASSIQTGTYNSPLHF.

CDR3 residues: CASSLGGASTDTQYF. Here the CDR3 DNA reads TGTGCCAGCAGCTTGGGCGGGGCTAGCACAGATACGCAGTATTTT. V is TRBV11-2 and J is TRBJ2-3, with a possible D match to TRBD2 (6 bases). The V gene's germline CDR1 is SGHAT and CDR2 FQNNGV. With 3 bases removed from V and 0 bases from J, the gap between germline ends came to 10 bases. The CDR3 consists of 15 residues.

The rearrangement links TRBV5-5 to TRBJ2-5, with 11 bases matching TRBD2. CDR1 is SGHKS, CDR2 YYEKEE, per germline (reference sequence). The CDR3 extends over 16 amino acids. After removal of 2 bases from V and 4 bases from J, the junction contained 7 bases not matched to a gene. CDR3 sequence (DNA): TGTGCCAGCAGCTTTATAGCGGGGGGGCTTACAGAGACCCAGTACTTC. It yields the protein CASSFIAGGLTETQYF.

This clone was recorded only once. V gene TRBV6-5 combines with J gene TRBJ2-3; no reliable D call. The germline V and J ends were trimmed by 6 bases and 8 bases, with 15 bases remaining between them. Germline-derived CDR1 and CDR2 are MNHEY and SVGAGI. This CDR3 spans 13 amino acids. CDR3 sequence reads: CASRYPNTFTQYF. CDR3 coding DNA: TGTGCCAGCAGATACCCTAACACTTTTACGCAGTATTTT.

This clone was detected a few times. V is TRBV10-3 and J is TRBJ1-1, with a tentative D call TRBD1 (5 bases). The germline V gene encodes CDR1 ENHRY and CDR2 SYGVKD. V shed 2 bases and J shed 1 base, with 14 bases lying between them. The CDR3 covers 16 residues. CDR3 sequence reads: CAISEGGRNGNTEAFF. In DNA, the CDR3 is TGTGCCATCAGTGAGGGGGGGAGGAACGGGAACACTGAAGCTTTCTTT.

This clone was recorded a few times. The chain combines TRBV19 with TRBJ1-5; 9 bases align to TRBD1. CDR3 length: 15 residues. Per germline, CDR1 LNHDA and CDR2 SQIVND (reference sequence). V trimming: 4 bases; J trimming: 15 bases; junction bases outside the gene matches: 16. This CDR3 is CASSTTGTGTPNGHF. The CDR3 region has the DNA TGTGCCAGTAGTACTACCGGGACAGGGACACCCAACGGGCATTTT.

This CDR3 reads CASSEGDGYTF. The CDR3 bases are TGTGCCAGCAGTGAGGGGGACGGCTACACCTTC. The genes are TRBV2 and TRBJ1-2; D is possibly TRBD1 (5 bases). The V gene's germline CDR1 is SNHLY and CDR2 FYNNEI. CDR3 length: 11 residues. Trimming cost V 3 bases and J 8 bases, with 7 bases left between them.

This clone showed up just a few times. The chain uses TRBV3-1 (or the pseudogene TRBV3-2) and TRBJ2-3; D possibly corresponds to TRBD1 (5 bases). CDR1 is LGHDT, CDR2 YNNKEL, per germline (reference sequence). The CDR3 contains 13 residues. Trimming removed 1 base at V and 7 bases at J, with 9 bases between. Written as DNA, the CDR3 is TGTGCCAGCAGCCAAGCAGGGTCAAATACGCAGTATTTT. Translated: CASSQAGSNTQYF.

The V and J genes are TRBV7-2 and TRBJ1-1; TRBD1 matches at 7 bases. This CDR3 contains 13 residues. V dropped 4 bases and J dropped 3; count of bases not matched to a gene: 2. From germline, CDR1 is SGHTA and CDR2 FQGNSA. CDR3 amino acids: CASSSQGDTEAFF. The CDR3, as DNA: TGTGCCAGCAGCTCGCAGGGGGACACTGAAGCTTTCTTT.

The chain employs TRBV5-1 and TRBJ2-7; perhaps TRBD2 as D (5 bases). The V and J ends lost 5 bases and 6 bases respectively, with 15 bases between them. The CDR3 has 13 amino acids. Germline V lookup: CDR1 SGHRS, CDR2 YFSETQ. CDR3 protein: CASRDGNNREQYF. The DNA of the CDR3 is TGCGCCAGCAGAGACGGGAATAATCGCGAGCAGTACTTC.

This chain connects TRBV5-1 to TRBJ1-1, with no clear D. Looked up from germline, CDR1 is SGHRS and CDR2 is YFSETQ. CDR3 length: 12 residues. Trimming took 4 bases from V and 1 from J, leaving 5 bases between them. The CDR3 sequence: CASSRGNTEAFF. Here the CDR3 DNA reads TGCGCCAGCAGCCGGGGGAACACTGAAGCTTTCTTT.

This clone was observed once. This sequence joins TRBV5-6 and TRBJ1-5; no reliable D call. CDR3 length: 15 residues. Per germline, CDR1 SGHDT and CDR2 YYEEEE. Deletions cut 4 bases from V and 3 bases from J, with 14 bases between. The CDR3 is CASSSLTASNQPQHF. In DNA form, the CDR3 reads TGTGCCAGCAGCAGTTTAACAGCCTCCAATCAGCCCCAGCATTTT.

The CDR3 DNA is TGTGCCAGCAGTGTGAAACAGGGCGGCAGGGGTGAGCAGTTCTTC. It encodes CASSVKQGGRGEQFF. The chain employs TRBV27 and TRBJ2-1; a weak D match, TRBD1 (6 bases). Germline V gene sequence: CDR1 MNHEY, CDR2 SMNVEV (reference sequence). This CDR3 contains 15 residues. V lost 5 bases and J lost 9, with 20 bases in between.

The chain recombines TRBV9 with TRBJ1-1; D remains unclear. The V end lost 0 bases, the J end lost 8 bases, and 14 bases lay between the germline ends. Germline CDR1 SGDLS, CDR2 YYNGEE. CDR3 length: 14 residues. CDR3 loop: CASSVEAVPLEAFF. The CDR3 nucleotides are TGTGCCAGCAGCGTAGAAGCTGTACCCTTGGAAGCTTTCTTT.

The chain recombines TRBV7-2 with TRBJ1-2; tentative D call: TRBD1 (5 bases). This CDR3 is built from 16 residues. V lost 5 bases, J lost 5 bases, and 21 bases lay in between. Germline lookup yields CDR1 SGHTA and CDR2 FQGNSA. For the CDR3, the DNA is TGTGCCAGCAGCCCAAGACAGTCCTTAGAGGGATATGGCTACACCTTC. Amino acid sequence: CASSPRQSLEGYGYTF.

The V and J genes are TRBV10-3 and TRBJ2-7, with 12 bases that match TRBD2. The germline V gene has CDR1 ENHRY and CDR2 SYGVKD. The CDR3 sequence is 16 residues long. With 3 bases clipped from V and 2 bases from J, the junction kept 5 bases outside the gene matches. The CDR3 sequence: CAISDLGLAGTYEQYF. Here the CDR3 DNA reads TGTGCCATCAGTGATCTTGGACTAGCGGGAACCTACGAGCAGTACTTC.

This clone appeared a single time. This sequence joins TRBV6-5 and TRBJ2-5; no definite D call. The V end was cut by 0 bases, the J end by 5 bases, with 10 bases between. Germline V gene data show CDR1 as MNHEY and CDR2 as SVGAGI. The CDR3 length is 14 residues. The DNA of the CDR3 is TGTGCCAGCAGTTACTCGAGGAGCCGGGAGACCCAGTACTTC. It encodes CASSYSRSRETQYF.

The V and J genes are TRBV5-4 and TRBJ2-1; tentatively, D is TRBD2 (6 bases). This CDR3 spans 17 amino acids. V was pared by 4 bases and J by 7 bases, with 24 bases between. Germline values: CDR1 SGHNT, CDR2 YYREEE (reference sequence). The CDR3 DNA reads TGTGCCAGCAGCCGGGGGACTTCTTCTGTCTACTGGAATGAGCAGTTCTTC. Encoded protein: CASSRGTSSVYWNEQFF.

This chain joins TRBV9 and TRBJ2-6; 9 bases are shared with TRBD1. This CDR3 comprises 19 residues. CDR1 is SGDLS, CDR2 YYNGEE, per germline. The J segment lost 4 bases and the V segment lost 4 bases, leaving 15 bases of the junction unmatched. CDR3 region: CASSRPRDRATEGANVLTF. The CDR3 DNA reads TGTGCCAGCAGCCGACCACGGGACAGGGCCACTGAAGGGGCCAACGTCCTGACTTTC.

The CDR3 nucleotides are TGTGCCAGCAGTCCGGGAGGCGGCTTTGGCTACACCTTC. Residues: CASSPGGGFGYTF. The V and J genes are TRBV12-3 or TRBV12-4 and TRBJ1-2, with unresolved D. The CDR3 runs 13 residues. V lost 5 bases, J lost 7 bases, and 14 bases lay in between.